These 32 T cell receptor beta chains came from one sample sequenced in a study of cytotoxic CD8 clonotypes in ibrutinib-treated CLL. Sequencing used immunoSEQ multiplex PCR; TCRdb keeps in-frame clones, though not all of them. The sample holds over 65,000 clones, 68% seen once. The sequences come from PBMCs, collected after 12 months of ibrutinib treatment. These receptor sequences come from a human donor with chronic lymphocytic leukemia.

The sample holds a few counts of this clone. The V call is TRBV6-5, the J call TRBJ1-6; D may be TRBD1 (5 bases). This CDR3 has 14 residues. Germline V gene lookup returns CDR1 MNHEY and CDR2 SVGAGI. Trimming took 5 bases from V and 10 from J, leaving 15 bases between them. CDR3 nucleotide sequence: TGTGCCAGCAGTCCGCTCAGGGTAGAGTCACCCCTCCACTTT. Protein sequence: CASSPLRVESPLHF.

V is TRBV15 and J is TRBJ2-3; 8 bases line up with TRBD1. The V and J ends lost 2 bases and 2 bases, in that order; junction bases with no gene match: 3. The CDR3 contains 15 residues. The V gene's germline CDR1 is LNHNV and CDR2 YYDKDF (reference sequence). The CDR3 here is CATSRRQGPTDTQYF. The CDR3, as DNA: TGTGCCACCAGCAGAAGACAGGGGCCCACAGATACGCAGTATTTT.

The CDR3 reads CASSQIYRDGYTF. The CDR3 nucleotides read TGTGCCAGCAGCCAAATTTACAGGGATGGCTACACCTTC. V gene TRBV7-9 combines with J gene TRBJ1-2; tentative D call: TRBD1 (6 bases). The CDR3 is 13 amino acids. Germline-derived CDR1 and CDR2 are SEHNR and FQNEAQ (reference sequence). V lost 5 bases, J lost 6 bases, and 13 bases lay in between.

The rearrangement links TRBV27 to TRBJ1-1; weak D call: TRBD1 (5 bases). The CDR3 consists of 16 residues. Trimming shortened V by 6 bases and J by 0 bases, and 17 bases separated the two germline ends. Looked up from germline, CDR1 is MNHEY and CDR2 is SMNVEV (reference sequence). CDR3 sequence reads: CASSSQGAGMNTEAFF. CDR3 in DNA: TGTGCCAGCAGCTCTCAAGGGGCAGGGATGAACACTGAAGCTTTCTTT.

This clone occurred once. This rearrangement joins TRBV7-2 to TRBJ1-2; the D is unclear. The CDR3 is 15 residues long. V was clipped by 0 bases and J by 5 bases, with 13 bases between them. Germline V gene sequence: CDR1 SGHTA, CDR2 FQGNSA. CDR3 in amino acids: CASSLAPSVPYGYTF. DNA for the CDR3: TGTGCCAGCAGCTTAGCTCCCTCCGTGCCATATGGCTACACCTTC.

The chain links TRBV9 to TRBJ2-6; possible D gene TRBD1, 5 bases. Trimming shortened V by 0 bases and J by 0 bases, and 16 bases separated the two germline ends. CDR1 and CDR2 from the germline V gene are SGDLS and YYNGEE. The CDR3 contains 19 residues. CDR3 region: CASSVVMGPRHSGANVLTF. The CDR3 coding sequence is TGTGCCAGCAGCGTAGTCATGGGGCCAAGGCACTCTGGGGCCAACGTCCTGACTTTC.

This clone was detected only a few times. J is TRBJ1-1 and V is TRBV2, with a possible D match to TRBD1 (6 bases). CDR3 length: 13 residues. V gave up 8 bases and J gave up 3 bases, with 13 bases separating them. The germline V gene has CDR1 SNHLY and CDR2 FYNNEI. The CDR3 protein is CASSGAGYTEAFF. CDR3 nucleotide sequence: TGTGCCAGCTCAGGGGCGGGGTACACTGAAGCTTTCTTT.

This clone is a singleton in its sample. J is TRBJ1-1 and V is TRBV5-4; 9 bases are a match to TRBD1. This CDR3 is built from 13 residues. The germline gives CDR1 SGHNT, CDR2 YYREEE (reference sequence). The V gene end was trimmed by 0 bases and the J gene end by 12 bases; junction bases not matched to a gene: 6. CDR3 residues: CASSLAQGAESFF. The CDR3 region has the DNA TGTGCCAGCAGCTTGGCACAGGGGGCTGAGTCTTTCTTT. Full variable domain (outside the CDR3, taken from reference TRBV5-4 and TRBJ1-1): ETGVTQSPTHLIKTRGQQVTLRCSSQSGHNTVSWYQQALGQGPQFIFQYYREEENGRGNFPPRFSGLQFPNYSSELNVNALELDDSALYLCASSLAQGAESFFGQGTRLTVV.

The chain carries TRBV30 and TRBJ2-7, with a tentative D call TRBD2 (6 bases). Germline V gene lookup returns CDR1 GTSNPN and CDR2 SVGIG (reference sequence). This CDR3 has 12 residues. V lost 8 bases and J lost 2, with 13 bases in between. The CDR3 loop is CAIGGGAYEQYF. The CDR3 nucleotides are TGTGCCATCGGGGGAGGAGCCTACGAGCAGTACTTC.

The chain carries TRBV5-4 and TRBJ1-4, with 7 bases lining up with TRBD1. The length of the CDR3 is 15 residues. Per germline, CDR1 SGHNT and CDR2 YYREEE (reference sequence). Trimming cost V 4 bases and J 4 bases; bases outside gene matches: 7. Here the CDR3 reads CASSPDRAGNEKLFF. Here the CDR3 DNA reads TGTGCCAGCAGCCCAGACAGGGCCGGTAATGAAAAACTGTTTTTT.

J is TRBJ1-1 and V is TRBV4-1; D perhaps matches TRBD1 (5 bases). This CDR3 contains 14 residues. CDR1 is MGHRA, CDR2 YSYEKL, per germline. V was trimmed by 5 bases and J by 5 bases, leaving 15 bases between them. The chain's CDR3 is CASSVSGFGTEAFF. As DNA, the CDR3 is TGCGCCAGCAGCGTATCAGGGTTTGGGACTGAAGCTTTCTTT.

This clone occurred once. This chain connects TRBV27 to TRBJ1-1; 10 bases map to TRBD1. Germline CDR1 and CDR2: MNHEY and SMNVEV (reference sequence). The J segment lost 4 bases and the V segment lost 8 bases, leaving 10 bases of the junction unmatched. The CDR3 is 15 amino acids. The CDR3 DNA sequence: TGTGCCAGCTGTCCGACAGGGGGCTTCGGCACTGAAGCTTTCTTT. Its translation: CASCPTGGFGTEAFF.

This sequence joins TRBV5-1 and TRBJ1-4, with 8 bases lining up with TRBD1. V dropped 4 bases and J dropped 7; count of bases not matched to a gene: 6. CDR1 is SGHRS, CDR2 YFSETQ, per germline. This CDR3 comprises 14 residues. CDR3 amino acids: CASSAGGASEKLFF. CDR3 nucleotide sequence: TGCGCCAGCAGCGCAGGGGGCGCGTCTGAAAAACTGTTTTTT.

This clone was seen a few times. V is TRBV6-5 and J is TRBJ1-6, with D unclear. Trimming removed 2 bases at V and 8 bases at J, with 7 bases between. The V gene's germline CDR1 is MNHEY and CDR2 SVGAGI. The CDR3 consists of 13 residues. CDR3 sequence reads: CASSYNLDSPLHF. CDR3 DNA sequence: TGTGCCAGCAGTTACAATCTGGATTCACCCCTCCACTTT.

The rearrangement uses TRBV7-2 and TRBJ2-5, with a possible D match to TRBD1 (6 bases). CDR3 size: 15 residues. V was trimmed by 5 bases and J by 1 base, leaving 14 bases between them. Germline V CDR1 and CDR2: SGHTA, FQGNSA. CDR3 loop: CASSKRQVPQETQYF. CDR3 nucleotides: TGTGCCAGCAGCAAAAGACAGGTACCCCAAGAGACCCAGTACTTC.

This clone was observed a handful of times. The J gene is TRBJ1-2, the V gene TRBV11-2; D unclear. CDR3 length: 12 residues. V shed 5 bases and J shed 8 bases, with 12 bases lying between them. In germline, CDR1 is SGHAT, CDR2 FQNNGV. CDR3 nucleotide sequence: TGTGCCAGCAGCAAGGGAGGATACGGCTACACCTTC. Amino acid sequence: CASSKGGYGYTF.

V gene TRBV5-1 combines with J gene TRBJ2-7; D remains ambiguous. Germline values: CDR1 SGHRS, CDR2 YFSETQ. The CDR3 is 15 residues long. Trimming cost V 5 bases and J 0 bases, with 15 bases left between them. CDR3 coding DNA: TGCGCCAGCAGGCCCGTGACGGGTTCCTCCTACGAGCAGTACTTC. Protein product: CASRPVTGSSYEQYF.

The V and J genes are TRBV5-6 and TRBJ2-3; no reliable D call. The germline V and J ends were trimmed by 1 base and 2 bases, with 2 bases remaining between them. This CDR3 comprises 12 residues. Germline loops: CDR1 SGHDT, CDR2 YYEEEE. This chain's CDR3 is CASSLLTDTQYF. The CDR3 bases are TGTGCCAGCAGCTTGCTCACAGATACGCAGTATTTT.

About this clone itself: This specimen includes other DNA sequences encoding the same CDR3. This sequence joins TRBV4-3 and TRBJ1-3; TRBD1 might be the D (5 bases). This CDR3 has 14 residues. V was clipped by 6 bases and J by 1 base, with 10 bases between them. Per germline, CDR1 LGHNA and CDR2 YSLEER. For the CDR3, the DNA is TGCGCCAGCAGTCCCGGGGGATCTGGAAACACCATATATTTT. As protein: CASSPGGSGNTIYF.

The genes are TRBV4-3 and TRBJ2-7; 9 bases fit TRBD1. This CDR3 region has 16 residues. Germline CDR1 reads LGHNA; CDR2 reads YSLEER. Unmatched junction bases numbered 6, after V lost 0 bases and J lost 3 bases. The CDR3 spells CASSQDGGQGIYEQYF. In DNA, the CDR3 is TGCGCCAGCAGCCAAGATGGAGGACAGGGGATCTACGAGCAGTACTTC.

This clone occurred a few times. The genes are TRBV11-2 and TRBJ2-5; 7 bases agree with TRBD1. Trimming took 4 bases from V and 4 from J; bases not matched to a gene: 9. The CDR3 has 15 amino acids. CDR1 SGHAT and CDR2 FQNNGV come from the germline V gene. DNA of the CDR3: TGTGCCAGCAGCTCCCTACAGGGGAAGGGAGAGACCCAGTACTTC. It codes for CASSSLQGKGETQYF.

The rearrangement joins TRBV18 to TRBJ2-7; 7 bases align to TRBD1. Germline V gene data show CDR1 as KGHSH and CDR2 as LQKENI. V lost 3 bases, J lost 7 bases, and 9 bases stayed unmatched. The CDR3 is made up of 14 amino acids. This chain's CDR3 is CASSPDRRPREQYF. The CDR3 coding sequence is TGTGCCAGCTCACCGGACAGGCGACCTCGGGAGCAGTACTTC.

The chain is built from TRBV14 and TRBJ1-1; 10 nucleotides agree with TRBD1. This CDR3 comprises 15 residues. CDR1 and CDR2 (germline): SGHDN, FVKESK. V lost 6 bases, J lost 1 base, and 5 bases stayed unmatched. The CDR3 DNA is TGTGCCAGCAGGCAGGACAGGGGGGGGAACACTGAAGCTTTCTTT. It yields the protein CASRQDRGGNTEAFF.

The rearrangement joins TRBV9 to TRBJ2-3; D unresolved. The CDR3 runs to 14 residues. The germline V gene encodes CDR1 SGDLS and CDR2 YYNGEE. V was pared by 0 bases and J by 2 bases, with 7 bases between. CDR3 region: CASSVEGSTDTQYF. The CDR3 DNA sequence: TGTGCCAGCAGCGTAGAGGGTTCCACAGATACGCAGTATTTT.

J is TRBJ1-6 and V is TRBV27, with a possible D match to TRBD1 (6 bases). Germline loops: CDR1 MNHEY, CDR2 SMNVEV (reference sequence). The ends were cut back, 6 bases at V and 0 bases at J, with 15 bases in the middle. There are 17 residues in the CDR3. In DNA, the CDR3 is TGTGCCAGCAGCCTCTTTACAGGGAGCTCCTATAATTCACCCCTCCACTTT. Its translation is CASSLFTGSSYNSPLHF.

The gene calls are TRBV7-8 and TRBJ2-2; TRBD2 aligns across 15 bases. Trimming took 0 bases from V and 2 from J; bases not matched to a gene: 10. Germline assignment: CDR1 SGHVS and CDR2 FQNEAQ. The CDR3 is made up of 21 amino acids. In nucleotides, the CDR3 is TGTGCCAGCAGCTTAGCGCGTTCGGGACTAGCGGGGGGCCGAAACACCGGGGAGCTGTTTTTT. As protein: CASSLARSGLAGGRNTGELFF. The entire variable domain, with the rest obtained from reference TRBV7-8 and TRBJ2-2, is as follows: GAGVSQSPRYKVAKRGQDVALRCDPISGHVSLFWYQQALGQGPEFLTYFQNEAQLDKSGLPSDRFFAERPEGSVSTLKIQRTQQEDSAVYLCASSLARSGLAGGRNTGELFFGEGSRLTVL.

The chain joins TRBV28 to TRBJ1-1; unclear D gene. Trimming removed 2 bases from V and 1 base from J, with 5 bases in between. CDR3 length equals 13 residues. Germline V gene data show CDR1 as MDHEN and CDR2 as SYDVKM. In DNA, the CDR3 is TGTGCCAGCAGTTTACGGGGGAACACTGAAGCTTTCTTT. It codes for CASSLRGNTEAFF.

J is TRBJ1-2 and V is TRBV6-5; 8 bases map to TRBD1. V gave up 3 bases and J gave up 7 bases; unmatched junction bases: 7. The germline V gene has CDR1 MNHEY and CDR2 SVGAGI. The CDR3 is made up of 14 amino acids. CDR3 sequence (DNA): TGTGCCAGCAGTTATGACAGGGGTAGGAGTGGCTACACCTTC. It yields the protein CASSYDRGRSGYTF.

The genes are TRBV2 and TRBJ2-2; the D is unclear. The CDR3 runs to 16 residues. Germline V CDR1 and CDR2: SNHLY, FYNNEI. Trimming took off 3 bases at V and 4 bases at J, with 15 bases between the two ends. Here the CDR3 DNA reads TGTGCCAGCAGTGATCCGGGTAAAGCAATCACCGGGGAGCTGTTTTTT. Its translation: CASSDPGKAITGELFF.

This chain joins TRBV6-4 and TRBJ1-3; D gene uncertain. This CDR3 spans 12 amino acids. CDR1 is MRHNA, CDR2 SNTAGT, per germline. V lost 6 bases to trimming and J lost 6 bases, with 9 bases between them. The DNA of the CDR3 is TGTGCCAGCAGGGAACGGAAAAACACCATATATTTT. The encoded protein is CASRERKNTIYF.

J is TRBJ1-6 and V is TRBV11-3, with a tentative D call TRBD1 (6 bases). Germline CDR1 SGHNT, CDR2 YENEEA. The CDR3 is 15 amino acids. Deletions cut 1 base from V and 7 bases from J, with 11 bases between. The CDR3 is CASSLGTAKNSPLHF. DNA for the CDR3: TGTGCCAGCAGCTTAGGGACAGCAAAGAATTCACCCCTCCACTTT.

A few counts support this clone. This chain uses TRBV25-1 with TRBJ1-4; 8 bases align to TRBD1. Germline trimming cut 3 bases from V and 6 bases from J; bases unmatched to any gene: 6. The CDR3 runs 15 residues. The germline V gene has CDR1 MGHDK and CDR2 SYGVNS. Written as DNA, the CDR3 is TGTGCCAGCAGTGATACCGGGACAGGATATGAAAAACTGTTTTTT. Amino acids: CASSDTGTGYEKLFF.